There are a few counts of the clone carrying this T cell receptor (beta chain). The antigen is not known. CDR1 and CDR2 (germline): SGHVS, FQNEAQ. The ends were cut back, 4 bases at V and 7 bases at J, with 17 bases in the middle. The CDR3 is 15 amino acids. This entry is derived from a study of CD8+ T cells in alopecia areata. General study points: Lesional scalp, notably in alopecia totalis/universalis, had clonality above that of normal scalp.

Sequencing used cDNA as its template, made by extracting RNA and reverse transcribing it. This table comes from immunoSEQ multiplex PCR, and its TCRdb copy is limited to in-frame clones, with some not included. The table lists more than 95,000 clones, 41% of them singletons. This chain uses TRBV7-8 with TRBJ1-5, with D possibly matching TRBD1 (6 bases). This clonotype was sampled from a human donor with alopecia areata. Sequencing was done on a sample of CD4+ T cells sorted from blood. CDR3 residues: CASSYRAEGDQPQHF. For the CDR3, the DNA is TGTGCCAGCAGCTACCGGGCCGAGGGGGACCAGCCCCAGCATTTT.